The source of this T cell receptor beta chain is a study of early T cells in non-severe SARS-CoV-2 infection (dated by TCRdb to about 2021). Regarding the complete study: TCR sequencing used bulk RNA from unsorted whole blood, so alpha and beta chains could not be paired.

A case-control design nested within a healthcare worker cohort in London, UK, was used, with weekly nasopharyngeal swab PCR tests and blood sampling performed. Healthcare workers were enrolled in the week of the UK lockdown, from 23 to 31 March 2020, and were followed every week for up to about 16 weeks. Here is what the overall study found, with its caveats: VDJdb matching was skewed toward anti-spike CD8 responses and likely underestimated virus-specific expansions, missing private and CD4 specificities.

The CDR3 starts with the cysteine, ends with the phenylalanine, and has 14 residues. Solely the CDR3 DNA is kept, with 42 bases framed from the first base. V loses 4 bases, J loses 8 bases, and the germline ends lie 14 bases apart. Receptors were amplified or captured by 5' RACE. The instrument was a NextSeq 500. Unique molecular identifiers were attached to individual cDNA molecules in the TCR library protocol so that sequencing error and PCR bias could be corrected. Both TCR alpha and beta chains were sequenced, and tight co-correlation was observed between alpha and beta sequence abundances in each sample. The study's own analysis went as follows. Decombinator V4 was used to annotate TCR sequences for V gene, J gene and CDR3. Expanded TCRs were defined as changing significantly between any two time points under a Poisson model with p below 0.0001. Abundances of TCRs were expressed as counts per million after normalisation to the total number of TCRs sequenced in each sample. MAIT TCRs were defined by TRAV1-2 paired with TRAJ12, TRAJ20 or TRAJ33, and iNKT TCRs by TRAV10 paired with TRAJ18. A search of VDJdb, accessed on 1 November 2021, was run for TCRs annotated to CMV, EBV and SARS-CoV-2, with TCRs annotated for multiple antigens excluded. TCRdb handled the public reads itself, with Q25 trimming in fastp and clone calling in MiXCR, and kept productive beta chains. Under each unique CDR3 protein, matching rows form one entry showing the most common genes and DNA. TCRdb's processing, not the authors' own work, is the source of the V and J calls. The sample contains about 54,000 distinct CDR3 sequences, around 8.3% of them found a single time. The leading ten clones occupy roughly a tenth of the sample.

As regards this clonotype: Its antigen target is currently unknown. The sample holds no much larger clone one base away, and base qualities are not on file.

The sequencing used whole blood, collected at baseline. The V and J genes are TRBV12-3 or TRBV12-4 and TRBJ1-4; the best D guess is TRBD1, with 5 bases matching. The TCR comes from an adult who was a healthcare worker with PCR-confirmed SARS-CoV-2 infection or an uninfected control (not recorded which). The CDR3 reads as follows: CASSWGGSAEKLFF. In nucleotides, the sequence is TGTGCCAGCAGTTGGGGGGGTTCGGCGGAAAAACTGTTTTTT.